This TCR beta chain stems from a study of T cell changes during pregnancy in multiple sclerosis (dated by TCRdb to the late 2010s). Regarding the research as a whole: Changes in the T cell repertoire over the course of pregnancy were examined in this study in women with multiple sclerosis.

Library preparation employed the immunoSEQ multiplex PCR assay. The source is immuneACCESS, and TCRdb retained only in-frame sequences with V and J called. Part of the clones is not carried over; for the studies checked, unresolved V genes explain less than half of this, and the remainder is unexplained. The sample table contains tens of thousands of clones; only one count was recorded for approximately 90% of them. The biggest ten clones account for roughly 0.39% of the sample. As concerns this clone: Its cognate antigen has yet to be identified. The record has no base qualities; no much larger clone is one base away.

The sequenced sample was CD4+ T cells from peripheral blood mononuclear cells, obtained in the second trimester of pregnancy. This sequence was found in a female donor with multiple sclerosis, enrolled in a pregnancy study.

The nucleotides read TGTGCCAGCAGCTTACAGGGGGCTAGCACAGATACGCAGTATTTT. It is translated as CASSLQGASTDTQYF. The sequence joins TRBV7-8 to TRBJ2-3; TRBD1 aligns with 8 central bases. The germline V and J ends show losses of 2 bases and 0 bases respectively, and no gene match explains 1 base of the junction. Measured from the cysteine to the phenylalanine, the CDR3 is 15 residues long. Only the CDR3 portion is preserved as DNA: 45 bases, with reading frame beginning at the first base. Via the germline V gene, CDR1 is SGHVS and CDR2 FQNEAQ.